The sequence of this TCR beta chain was determined in a study of beta chain features in type 1 diabetes. General study findings and limits: Researchers report that Type 1 diabetes patients had moderately but significantly shorter TCRB CDR3s across all four CD4+ subsets. Insertions were fewer and deletions more numerous at VDJ junctions in type 1 diabetes patients.

The sequenced template was cDNA made from the entire isolated RNA. Here immunoSEQ multiplex PCR was the method, and the copy in TCRdb shows in-frame clones only, minus some. The sample has nearly 700,000 clones, about an eighth seen once; the top ten hold 0.02% to 0.025%. This CDR3 is 13 amino acids long. CDR1 and CDR2 (germline): SGHAT, FQNNGV. The junction had 3 bases not matched to a gene; V was cut back by 5 bases and J by 8 bases. In the case of this clone: Its antigen is unidentified.

The receptor was isolated from a man aged 18 to 30 with type 1 diabetes. This chain joins TRBV11-2 and TRBJ2-1; 10 bases agree with TRBD2. Source material: naive CD4+ T cells from blood. The CDR3 sequence is CASSRSGGHEQFF. For the CDR3, the DNA is TGTGCCAGCAGCCGTAGCGGGGGGCATGAGCAGTTCTTC. Variable domain in full (rest from reference TRBV11-2 and TRBJ2-1): EAGVAQSPRYKIIEKRQSVAFWCNPISGHATLYWYQQILGQGPKLLIQFQNNGVVDDSQLPKDRFSAERLKGVDSTLKIQPAKLEDSAVYLCASSRSGGHEQFFGPGTRLTVL.